This is a list of T cell receptor beta chains from one sample in a study of CD8 T cells in ankylosing spondylitis. From the 5' RACE reads, TCRdb called clonotypes with MiXCR, one entry per CDR3 protein. This sample carries around 770,000 distinct CDR3 sequences, 10% to 15% of them seen once, and the ten largest clones take 0.45% to 0.6%. Sequencing was done on a sample of blood, either unsorted or a sorted T cell fraction (not recorded which). Receptors were obtained from a male donor with ankylosing spondylitis. The CDR3 runs from the conserved cysteine through the conserved F or W. D genes are given only for firm matches. A row's size may be missing; if present it is once, few, many or a size class.

j_gene | d_gene | v_gene | abundance | CDR3nt | CDR3aa
TRBJ1-1 | NA | TRBV29-1 | many | TGCAGCGTCGATTTTTCGAGGGAAGCTTTCTTT | CSVDFSREAFF
TRBJ1-1 | NA | TRBV20-1 | few | TGCAGTGCTAGAGGGGGACCGCAGCGGACTGAAGCTTTCTTT | CSARGGPQRTEAFF
TRBJ2-1 | TRBD2 | TRBV7-2 | few | TGTGCCAGCAGCTTCCTAGCGGGAGGGCCGGGGCTGCAGTTCTTC | CASSFLAGGPGLQFF
TRBJ2-2 | TRBD1 | TRBV20-1 | NA | TGCAGTGCTGGGACAGGCGCCACCGGGGAGCTGTTTTTT | CSAGTGATGELFF
TRBJ1-2 | NA | TRBV7-2 | NA | TGTGCCAGCACTTTCATCGCAGGGAACTATGGCTACACCTTC | CASTFIAGNYGYTF
TRBJ2-5 | TRBD1 | TRBV10-3 | NA | TGTGCCATCAGTCGGACAGGCGAAGAGACCCAGTACTTC | CAISRTGEETQYF
TRBJ2-3 | NA | TRBV29-1 | many | TGCAGCGTCCGACGCGGGCCCCTCCAAGATACGCAGTATTTT | CSVRRGPLQDTQYF
TRBJ1-2 | NA | TRBV6-1 | many | TGTGCCAGCAGTGAAATTGAGGGGGACTATGGCTACACCTTC | CASSEIEGDYGYTF
TRBJ2-2 | TRBD2 | TRBV4-3 | NA | TGCGCCAGCAGCCAAGATTGGACTAGCGTCGGGGAGCTGTTTTTT | CASSQDWTSVGELFF
TRBJ1-2 | NA | TRBV5-1 | few | TGCGCCAGCAGCTTGGCGGTTTACGGGGCTAACTATGGCTACACCTTC | CASSLAVYGANYGYTF
TRBJ1-2 | NA | TRBV5-6 | few | TGTGCCAGCAGCTTGGGCGGTCGGGGGATGCGGGGCTACACCTTC | CASSLGGRGMRGYTF
TRBJ2-1 | NA | TRBV20-1 | few | TGCAGTGCTAGAGAAGGGACTTGGGGAATCAATGAGCAGTTCTTC | CSAREGTWGINEQFF
TRBJ1-2 | NA | TRBV7-2 | NA | TGTGCCAGCACCCGAACCACTTCCGCCCCGTATGGCTACACCTTC | CASTRTTSAPYGYTF
TRBJ2-1 | NA | TRBV5-1 | NA | TGCGCCAGCAGCACCGGGACGGCCTCGAGTAGGTTCTTC | CASSTGTASSRFF
TRBJ1-2 | NA | TRBV7-2 | NA | TGTGCCAGCAGCTTAGAAGCCGCGGCGGGCTATGGCTACACCTTC | CASSLEAAAGYGYTF
TRBJ1-2 | NA | TRBV29-1 | many | TGCAGCGTTGGTAGGGACTATGGCTACACCTTC | CSVGRDYGYTF
TRBJ1-1 | TRBD1 | TRBV20-1 | few | TGCAGTGCCCCTGACAGGGGCCCTGAAGCTTTCTTT | CSAPDRGPEAFF
TRBJ2-5 | NA | TRBV20-1 | few | TGCAGTGCTAGAAAACTCTTTTTTAGAGAGACCCAGTACTTC | CSARKLFFRETQYF
TRBJ1-1 | NA | TRBV4-3 | NA | TGCGCCAGCAGCCAAGATCAAGAAGCTTTCTTT | CASSQDQEAFF
TRBJ2-1 | TRBD2 | TRBV20-1 | many | TGCAGTGCTAGAGTGGGTAGCGGGAGACTTAACAATGAGCAGTTCTTC | CSARVGSGRLNNEQFF
TRBJ2-2 | NA | TRBV20-1 | many | TGCAGTGCGAGGCAGGGACACACCTACACCGGGGAGCTGTTTTTT | CSARQGHTYTGELFF
TRBJ1-1 | NA | TRBV7-3 | once | TGTGCCAGCAGCGAAGGGGTTGAGACTGAAGCTTTCTTT | CASSEGVETEAFF
TRBJ2-1 | TRBD2 | TRBV18 | NA | TGTGCCAGCTCACCGTGGCTAGCGGGAGACAATGAGCAGTTCTTC | CASSPWLAGDNEQFF
TRBJ2-7 | NA | TRBV20-1 | NA | TGCAGTGCTCCCCAGGGGGGACATTCATGGGGCTACGAGCAGTACTTC | CSAPQGGHSWGYEQYF
TRBJ2-1 | NA | TRBV20-1 | NA | TGCAGTGCCTCAAGCAGACGGGGTTACAATGAGCAGTTCTTC | CSASSRRGYNEQFF
TRBJ2-3 | NA | TRBV7-2 | NA | TGTGCCAGCACCAGGCGGGCCCGCACAGATACGCAGTATTTT | CASTRRARTDTQYF
TRBJ2-2 | NA | TRBV7-7 | NA | TGTGCTAGCAGCCGGAGGACAGACGGGGAGCTGTTTTTT | CASSRRTDGELFF
TRBJ1-2 | NA | TRBV4-2 | few | TGTGCCAGCAGATCATCAGGAGAAAACTATGGCTACACCTTC | CASRSSGENYGYTF
TRBJ1-4 | TRBD1 | TRBV4-1 | NA | TGCGCCAGCAGCCCGCCCCCGCAGGGGGTAGAAAAACTGTTTTTT | CASSPPPQGVEKLFF
TRBJ2-2 | NA | TRBV19 | NA | TGTGCCAGTAGCCGGCGGGGGCCCAGGGGCGGGGAGCTGTTTTTT | CASSRRGPRGGELFF